This T cell receptor beta chain was recorded in a study of T cell repertoires in cytomegalovirus infection. Study details: A matching HLA type, together with CMV infection, was signaled by public TCR beta signatures.

TCRdb re-called the reads with MiXCR, one entry per CDR3 protein. This repertoire shows 95,000 to 120,000 distinct CDR3 sequences, 30% found once; its top ten account for around two fifths. V shed 6 bases and J shed 2 bases, with 17 bases lying between them. From germline, CDR1 is MNHEY and CDR2 SVGEGT. The CDR3 is 16 residues long. Study-wide findings and caveats: CMV-specific TCR beta clonotypes restricted by HLA-C were the ones dominating the ex vivo response.

This clonotype was seen a handful of times. Its specificity is unknown. The chain links TRBV6-2 or TRBV6-3 to TRBJ2-1; either TRBD1 or TRBD2 may supply D (7 bases each). This sample comprised CD8+ T cells from cultured PBMCs, obtained from culture after CMV antigen stimulation. This receptor was identified in a human donor in good health (CMV status not recorded). Some clones in this sample may be carry-over from other donors' samples. CDR3 nucleotides: TGTGCCAGCAGCGTAACCCAGGGGGGGGCCTACAATGAGCAGTTCTTC. It encodes CASSVTQGGAYNEQFF.